This is a list of T cell receptor beta chains from one sample in a study of response to subunit inactivated influenza vaccine. In TCRdb, the RT-PCR reads were re-called with MiXCR into one record per CDR3 protein. The repertoire holds roughly 700,000 distinct CDR3 sequences, with approximately 15% as singletons. The source material was PBMCs from blood, sampled approximately 15 days before vaccination. The receptors shown here come from a man aged 50 or older who received an inactivated influenza vaccine. CDR3s include the opening cysteine and the closing phenylalanine or tryptophan. Each record gives: V gene, D gene, clone size, J gene, CDR3 length, CDR3 protein, CDR3 DNA. D genes are given only for firm matches. Size is stated for part of the rows, as once, few or many counts, or as a class when the clone is expanded.

TRBV11-2	NA	few	TRBJ1-5	16	CASSLGHSYSNQPQHF	TGTGCCAGCAGCTTAGGCCATTCCTATAGCAATCAGCCCCAGCATTTT
TRBV27	NA	NA	TRBJ1-5	15	CASSFVGAGNQPQHF	TGTGCCAGCAGTTTCGTCGGCGCAGGCAATCAGCCCCAGCATTTT
TRBV25-1	NA	few	TRBJ2-7	15	CASSESLLSSYEQYF	TGTGCCAGCAGTGAAAGTCTTCTAAGCTCCTACGAGCAGTACTTC
TRBV29-1	TRBD2	few	TRBJ2-3	15	CSVLSSGGSTDTQYF	TGCAGCGTCCTGTCTAGCGGGGGAAGCACAGATACGCAGTATTTT
TRBV7-8	TRBD1	few	TRBJ2-1	16	CASSWRQGRSYNEQFF	TGTGCCAGCAGCTGGAGACAGGGGAGATCCTACAATGAGCAGTTCTTC
TRBV5-1	NA	NA	TRBJ1-1	13	CASSLSGRSEAFF	TGCGCCAGCAGCTTGTCAGGGCGATCTGAAGCTTTCTTT
TRBV18	NA	NA	TRBJ1-6	14	CASSPGRGNSPLHF	TGTGCCAGCTCCCCGGGACGGGGTAATTCACCCCTCCACTTT
TRBV18	NA	few	TRBJ1-6	15	CASSRGRQDNSPLHF	TGTGCCAGCTCACGGGGGCGTCAGGATAATTCACCCCTCCACTTT
TRBV15	NA	NA	TRBJ2-1	12	CATSRDFVGQFF	TGTGCCACCAGCAGAGATTTCGTCGGGCAGTTCTTC
TRBV6-1	NA	few	TRBJ1-4	14	CASRGTPTNEKLFF	TGTGCCAGCAGAGGGACGCCAACGAATGAAAAACTGTTTTTT
TRBV20-1	TRBD2	NA	TRBJ2-2	18	CSARDLLGREGYTGELFF	TGCAGTGCTAGAGATCTTCTTGGGCGGGAGGGTTACACCGGGGAGCTGTTTTTT
TRBV11-2	NA	few	TRBJ2-7	14	CASSLVAVTYEQYF	TGTGCCAGCAGCTTAGTGGCAGTCACCTACGAGCAGTACTTC
TRBV20-1	NA	NA	TRBJ1-1	11	CSARWETEAFF	TGCAGTGCGAGATGGGAAACTGAAGCTTTCTTT
TRBV11-2	NA	few	TRBJ2-5	15	CASSLSQPPGETQYF	TGTGCCAGCAGCTTATCACAGCCCCCGGGGGAGACCCAGTACTTC
TRBV11-3	TRBD2	NA	TRBJ2-1	14	CASSRRAGGYEQFF	TGTGCCAGCAGCCGCCGGGCGGGAGGGTATGAGCAGTTCTTC
TRBV19	NA	few	TRBJ2-1	14	CASSRRTDNNEQFF	TGTGCCAGTAGTAGACGGACGGACAACAATGAGCAGTTCTTC
TRBV15	NA	few	TRBJ2-1	15	CATSGGGGPYNEQFF	TGTGCCACCAGCGGAGGGGGGGGGCCGTACAATGAGCAGTTCTTC
TRBV20-1	NA	few	TRBJ2-7	12	CSARTSSAEQYF	TGCAGTGCTAGGACGAGTTCCGCGGAGCAGTACTTC
TRBV3-1	NA	NA	TRBJ1-2	14	CASSPGHSRLGYTF	TGTGCCAGCAGCCCTGGACATTCCCGCCTTGGCTACACCTTC
TRBV11-3	NA	NA	TRBJ2-1	15	CASSFRGRATDEQFF	TGTGCCAGCAGCTTCAGAGGACGGGCGACCGATGAGCAGTTCTTC
TRBV4-2	NA	NA	TRBJ1-1	17	CASSQELSGAPNTEAFF	TGTGCCAGCAGCCAAGAGTTGAGTGGAGCACCGAACACTGAAGCTTTCTTT
TRBV10-3	TRBD1	few	TRBJ2-7	12	CATQGQGYEQYF	TGTGCCACACAGGGACAGGGCTACGAGCAGTACTTC
TRBV7-9	NA	NA	TRBJ2-7	14	CASSLAGVLYEQYF	TGTGCCAGCAGCTTAGCGGGGGTCCTCTACGAGCAGTACTTC